The text below deals with one TCR beta chain. The antigen is not known. These data come from a study of T-cell reconstitution after alpha-beta-depleted transplantation in children. The CDR3 length is 12 residues. V was clipped by 10 bases and J by 3 bases, with 13 bases between them. Germline V lookup: CDR1 ENHRY, CDR2 SYGVKD. Study results and limitations: Once a year had passed after transplant, T-cell counts and diversity came mostly from newly produced T cells. Several patients had high TCRbeta diversity at day 60; it came from surviving recipient T cells and thymic progenitors. Two months or so post-transplant, alpha-beta T cells reportedly derived from several hundred expanded graft clones.

TCRbeta library construction was performed incorporating unique molecular identifiers. TCRdb reanalysed the PCR reads using MiXCR and keeps one entry per CDR3 protein. The repertoire holds 500,000 to 650,000 distinct CDR3 sequences, with roughly 10% as singletons. This chain links TRBV10-3 with TRBJ2-7; D possibly uses TRBD1 or TRBD2 (5 bases each). The material sequenced was PBMCs, mostly from graft donor cells, taken 180 days after TCRalphabeta/CD19-depleted stem cell transplant. The receptor was derived from a female patient aged 2 to 10 who had a stem cell transplant for aplastic anemia, so the T cells may come from the graft donor. The CDR3 nucleotides read TGTGCCACCTCAGGGAGCCTCTACGAGCAGTACTTC. Translation: CATSGSLYEQYF.